A selection of T cell receptor beta chains follows, all from one sample in a study of cytomegalovirus exposure and HLA in healthy donors. Sequencing used immunoSEQ multiplex PCR; TCRdb keeps in-frame clones, though not all of them. The profile shows more than 85,000 clones, 65% to 80% of them singletons. The specimen sequenced was PBMCs. Source of these receptors: a woman aged 45 to 65 in good health and CMV-seropositive. CDR3s include the opening cysteine and the closing phenylalanine or tryptophan. The order of the fields is J gene, D gene, V gene, CDR3 DNA, CDR3 protein. D genes are given only for firm matches.

TRBJ2-1,.,TRBV5-1,TGCGCCAGCAGCCCCGGAGGGAACAATGAGCAGTTCTTC,CASSPGGNNEQFF
TRBJ1-2,.,TRBV6-5,TGTGCCAGCAGTGAATCGGCGGACTATGGCTACACCTTC,CASSESADYGYTF
TRBJ1-1,.,TRBV30,TGTGCCTGGGGTGTTAAGGGGGTAGGGACTGAAGCTTTCTTT,CAWGVKGVGTEAFF
TRBJ2-3,.,TRBV14,TGTGCCAGCACCGCGGACAGTTTTACAGATACGCAGTATTTT,CASTADSFTDTQYF
TRBJ1-2,TRBD1,TRBV5-1,TGCGCCAGCAGCTTTGCGGGACAACTCGGGACAGGGGGCAACTATGGCTACACCTTC,CASSFAGQLGTGGNYGYTF
TRBJ2-5,TRBD2,TRBV7-9,TGTGCCAGCACCCGAAAAGCGGGAGGGCCCCAAGAGACCCAGTACTTC,CASTRKAGGPQETQYF
TRBJ1-1,.,TRBV11-2,TGTGCCAGCAGCTCAGGAGGGGTCGAAGCTTTCTTT,CASSSGGVEAFF
TRBJ2-2,TRBD1,TRBV11-2,TGTGCCAGCAGTCGTACCGGGACAGGGGGCAGCGGGGAGCTGTTTTTT,CASSRTGTGGSGELFF
TRBJ1-4,.,TRBV28,TGTGCCAGCAGTTTAGCGGGGGCGCAAGATGAAAAACTGTTTTTT,CASSLAGAQDEKLFF
TRBJ2-1,TRBD2,TRBV10-2,TGCGCCAGCAGAGGAAGTGGGCTAGCGGGAGTGAATGAGCAGTTCTTC,CASRGSGLAGVNEQFF
TRBJ2-7,TRBD1,TRBV28,TGTGCCAGCAGTGGACAGGGTCGACACGAGCAGTACTTC,CASSGQGRHEQYF
TRBJ2-5,.,TRBV19,TGTGCCAGTAGTGGCGGAGTACAAGAGACCCAGTACTTC,CASSGGVQETQYF
TRBJ2-1,TRBD1,TRBV5-4,TGTGCCAGCAGCTTGGATCAGGGGGCCTCCCCCACGGGTCAGTTCTTC,CASSLDQGASPTGQFF
TRBJ2-7,TRBD2,TRBV7-2,TGTGCCAGCAGCACCCCCGGGGGGATCTACGAGCAGTACTTC,CASSTPGGIYEQYF
TRBJ2-3,TRBD1,TRBV28,TGTGCCAGCAGTTTAGGACAGGGGGACTTAAACACAGATACGCAGTATTTT,CASSLGQGDLNTDTQYF
TRBJ2-1,TRBD1,TRBV7-2,TGTGCCAGCAGCTCCACGGACAGGTTAATTCAGTTCTTC,CASSSTDRLIQFF